The clone carrying this T cell receptor (beta chain) was seen a handful of times. Its antigen is unknown. CDR1 and CDR2 (germline): MNHNS, SASEGT. The CDR3 extends over 13 amino acids. The V gene end was trimmed by 11 bases and the J gene end by 2 bases; junction bases not matched to a gene: 7. These data belong to a study of cytomegalovirus exposure and HLA in healthy donors. General observations from the study: A later examination showed that TCR association rates differed by HLA locus, with DRB1 most and HLA-C fewest. In a later analysis, parvovirus B19, influenza, CMV and Epstein-Barr virus appeared linked to several top co-occurrence clusters. HLA-A and HLA-B allele assignments for most subjects were reportedly predicted accurately using TCR beta sequences. No immune exposure information besides CMV serostatus was available.

The PCR made use of 60 Vbeta and 13 Jbeta primers. This table comes from immunoSEQ multiplex PCR, and its TCRdb copy is limited to in-frame clones, with some not included. The repertoire holds roughly 180,000 clones, roughly a tenth seen once, with roughly 1.4% in the top ten. The material sequenced was PBMCs. V gene TRBV6-1 combines with J gene TRBJ2-3; 7 bases are shared with TRBD1. The clonotype comes from a woman in her 30s in good health and CMV-seropositive. The CDR3 loop reads CAGQVLHTDTQYF. For the CDR3, the DNA is TGTGCCGGACAGGTTCTCCACACAGATACGCAGTATTTT.